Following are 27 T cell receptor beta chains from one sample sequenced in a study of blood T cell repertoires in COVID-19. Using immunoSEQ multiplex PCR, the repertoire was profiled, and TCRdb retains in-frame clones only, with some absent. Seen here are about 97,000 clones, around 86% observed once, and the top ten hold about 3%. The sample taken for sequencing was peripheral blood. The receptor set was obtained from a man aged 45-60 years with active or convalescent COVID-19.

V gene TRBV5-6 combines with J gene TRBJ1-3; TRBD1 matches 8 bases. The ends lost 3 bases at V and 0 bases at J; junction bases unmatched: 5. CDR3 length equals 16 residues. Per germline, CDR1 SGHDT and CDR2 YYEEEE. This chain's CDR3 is CASSWGTGFSGNTIYF. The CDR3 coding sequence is TGTGCCAGCAGCTGGGGGACAGGTTTCTCTGGAAACACCATATATTTT.

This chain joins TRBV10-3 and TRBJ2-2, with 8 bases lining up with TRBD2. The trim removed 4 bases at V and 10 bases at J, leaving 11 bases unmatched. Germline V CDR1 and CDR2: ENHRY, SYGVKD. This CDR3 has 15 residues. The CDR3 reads CAISVGPGGQEELFF. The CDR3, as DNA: TGTGCCATCAGTGTAGGACCGGGGGGGCAGGAGGAGCTGTTTTTT.

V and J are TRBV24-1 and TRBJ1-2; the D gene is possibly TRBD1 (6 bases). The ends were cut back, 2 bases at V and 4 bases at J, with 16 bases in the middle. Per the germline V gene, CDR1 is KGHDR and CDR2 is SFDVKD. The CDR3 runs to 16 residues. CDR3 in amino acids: CATSDSDSISLYGYTF. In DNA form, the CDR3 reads TGTGCCACCAGTGATTCGGACAGCATTTCCCTCTATGGCTACACCTTC.

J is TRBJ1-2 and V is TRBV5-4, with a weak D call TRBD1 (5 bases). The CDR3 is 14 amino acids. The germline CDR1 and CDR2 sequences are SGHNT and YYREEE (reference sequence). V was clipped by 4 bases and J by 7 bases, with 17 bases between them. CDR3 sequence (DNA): TGTGCCAGCAGCGACTTAACAGGATTGGTTGGCTACACCTTC. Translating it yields CASSDLTGLVGYTF.

CDR3 sequence: CASSREGVTDTEAFF. CDR3 DNA sequence: TGTGCCAGCAGCCGGGAGGGGGTCACAGACACTGAAGCTTTCTTT. V usage is TRBV9 and J usage is TRBJ1-1; perhaps TRBD1 as D (6 bases). This CDR3 is built from 15 residues. Trimming took off 4 bases at V and 3 bases at J, with 16 bases between the two ends. From germline, CDR1 is SGDLS and CDR2 YYNGEE.

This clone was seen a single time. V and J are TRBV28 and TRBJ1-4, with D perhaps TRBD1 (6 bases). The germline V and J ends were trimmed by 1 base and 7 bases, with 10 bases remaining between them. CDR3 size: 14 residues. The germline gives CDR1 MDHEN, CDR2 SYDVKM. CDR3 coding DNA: TGTGCCAGCAGTTTATACACAGGGAGTGAAAAACTGTTTTTT. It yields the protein CASSLYTGSEKLFF.

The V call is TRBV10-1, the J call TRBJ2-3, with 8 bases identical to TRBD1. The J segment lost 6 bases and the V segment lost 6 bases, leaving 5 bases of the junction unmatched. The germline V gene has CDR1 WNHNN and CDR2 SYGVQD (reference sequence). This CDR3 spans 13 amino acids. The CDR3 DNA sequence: TGCGCCAGCAGGAACCAGGGGGCCGATACGCAGTATTTT. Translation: CASRNQGADTQYF.

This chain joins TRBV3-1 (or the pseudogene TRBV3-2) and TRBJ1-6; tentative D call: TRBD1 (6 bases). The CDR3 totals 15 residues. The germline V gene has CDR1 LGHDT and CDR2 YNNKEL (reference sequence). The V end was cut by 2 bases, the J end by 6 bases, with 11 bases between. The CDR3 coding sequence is TGTGCCAGCAGCCAACCAGACAGGAGTAATTCACCCCTCCACTTT. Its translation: CASSQPDRSNSPLHF.

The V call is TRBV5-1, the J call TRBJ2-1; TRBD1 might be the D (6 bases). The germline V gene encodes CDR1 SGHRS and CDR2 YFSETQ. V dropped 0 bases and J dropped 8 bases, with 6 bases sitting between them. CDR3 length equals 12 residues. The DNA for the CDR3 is TGCGCCAGCAGCTTGGACAGGGATGAGCAGTTCTTC. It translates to CASSLDRDEQFF.

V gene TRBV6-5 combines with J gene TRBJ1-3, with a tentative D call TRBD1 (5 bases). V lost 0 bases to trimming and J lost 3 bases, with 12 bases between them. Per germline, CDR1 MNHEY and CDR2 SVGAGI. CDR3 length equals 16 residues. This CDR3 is CASSYSDGGGGNTIYF. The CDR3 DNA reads TGTGCCAGCAGTTACTCGGATGGGGGGGGTGGAAACACCATATATTTT.

The CDR3: CARSLSPSSDSIQETQYF. CDR3 coding DNA: TGTGCCAGAAGCCTATCCCCCTCTAGCGATAGTATTCAAGAGACCCAGTACTTC. The rearrangement links TRBV5-3 to TRBJ2-5; TRBD2 might be the D (6 bases). TRBV5-3 is given ORF status, its function remaining uncertain. V was trimmed by 4 bases and J by 2 bases, leaving 24 bases between them. CDR3 length equals 18 residues.

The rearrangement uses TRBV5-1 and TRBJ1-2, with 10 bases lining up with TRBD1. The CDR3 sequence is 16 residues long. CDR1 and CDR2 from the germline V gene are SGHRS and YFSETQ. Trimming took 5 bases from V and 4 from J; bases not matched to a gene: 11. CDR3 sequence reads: CASRGSPGQGTYGYTF. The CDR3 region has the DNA TGCGCCAGCAGGGGGAGCCCGGGACAGGGGACCTATGGCTACACCTTC.

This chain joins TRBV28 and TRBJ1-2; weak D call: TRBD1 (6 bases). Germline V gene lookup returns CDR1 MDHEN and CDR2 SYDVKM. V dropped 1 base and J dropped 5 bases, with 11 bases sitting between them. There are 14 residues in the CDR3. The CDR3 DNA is TGTGCCAGCAGTTTATTAGGGACAAATTATGGCTACACCTTC. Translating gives CASSLLGTNYGYTF.

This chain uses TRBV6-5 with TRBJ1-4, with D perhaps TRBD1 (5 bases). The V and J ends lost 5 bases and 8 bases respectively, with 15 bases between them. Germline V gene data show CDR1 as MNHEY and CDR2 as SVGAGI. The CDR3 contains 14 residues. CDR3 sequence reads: CASSPGQGGEKLFF. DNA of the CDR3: TGTGCCAGCAGTCCTGGGCAGGGAGGAGAAAAACTGTTTTTT.

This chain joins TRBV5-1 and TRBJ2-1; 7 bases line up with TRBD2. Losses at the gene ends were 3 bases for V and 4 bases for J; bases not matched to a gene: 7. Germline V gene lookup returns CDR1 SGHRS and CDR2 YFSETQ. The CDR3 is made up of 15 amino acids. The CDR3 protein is CASSSDGGTYNEQFF. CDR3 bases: TGCGCCAGCAGCTCCGACGGGGGGACTTACAATGAGCAGTTCTTC.

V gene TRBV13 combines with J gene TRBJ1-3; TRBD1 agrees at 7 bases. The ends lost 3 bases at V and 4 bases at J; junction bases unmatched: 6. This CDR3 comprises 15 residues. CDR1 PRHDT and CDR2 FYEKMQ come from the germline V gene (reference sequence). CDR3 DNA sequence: TGTGCCAGCAGCTTGAAGGGGGCGCAGGGAAACACCATATATTTT. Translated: CASSLKGAQGNTIYF.

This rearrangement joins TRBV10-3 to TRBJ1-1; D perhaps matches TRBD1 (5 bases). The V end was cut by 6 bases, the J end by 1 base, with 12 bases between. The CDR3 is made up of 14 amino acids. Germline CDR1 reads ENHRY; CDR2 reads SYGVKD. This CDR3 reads CAISGHTGNTEAFF. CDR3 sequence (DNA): TGTGCCATCAGCGGGCATACAGGGAACACTGAAGCTTTCTTT.

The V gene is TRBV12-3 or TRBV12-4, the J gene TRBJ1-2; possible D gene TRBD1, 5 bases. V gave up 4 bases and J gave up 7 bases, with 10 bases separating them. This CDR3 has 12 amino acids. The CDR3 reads CASSSGPFGYTF. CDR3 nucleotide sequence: TGTGCCAGCAGTTCAGGGCCTTTTGGCTACACCTTC.

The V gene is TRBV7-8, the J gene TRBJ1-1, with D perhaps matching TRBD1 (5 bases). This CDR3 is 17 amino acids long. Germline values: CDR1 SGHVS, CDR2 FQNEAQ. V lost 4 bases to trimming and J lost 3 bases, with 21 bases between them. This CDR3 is CASSSPIRVGGDTEAFF. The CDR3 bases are TGTGCCAGCAGCTCTCCTATCAGAGTGGGGGGAGACACTGAAGCTTTCTTT.

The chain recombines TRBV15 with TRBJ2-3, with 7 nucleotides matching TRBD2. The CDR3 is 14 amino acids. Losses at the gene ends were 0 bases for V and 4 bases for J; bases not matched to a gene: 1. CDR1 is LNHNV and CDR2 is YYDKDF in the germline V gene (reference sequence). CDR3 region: CATSRDRGADTQYF. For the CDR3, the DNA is TGTGCCACCAGCAGAGATCGGGGGGCAGATACGCAGTATTTT.

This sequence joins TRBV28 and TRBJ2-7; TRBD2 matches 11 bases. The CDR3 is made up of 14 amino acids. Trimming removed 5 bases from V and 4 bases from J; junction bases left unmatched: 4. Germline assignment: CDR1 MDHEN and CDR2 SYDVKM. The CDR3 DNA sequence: TGTGCCAGCAGTCAACTAGCGGGGGCTTACGAGCAGTACGTC. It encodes CASSQLAGAYEQYV.

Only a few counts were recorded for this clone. CDR3 DNA sequence: TGTGCCTGGGCGGGGGGGCACGCGAACACCGGGGAGCTGTTTTTT. This translates into CAWAGGHANTGELFF. This chain joins TRBV30 and TRBJ2-2, with 9 bases identical to TRBD2. The CDR3 extends over 15 amino acids. CDR1 GTSNPN and CDR2 SVGIG come from the germline V gene (reference sequence). The junction had 4 bases not matched to a gene; V was cut back by 5 bases and J by 0 bases.

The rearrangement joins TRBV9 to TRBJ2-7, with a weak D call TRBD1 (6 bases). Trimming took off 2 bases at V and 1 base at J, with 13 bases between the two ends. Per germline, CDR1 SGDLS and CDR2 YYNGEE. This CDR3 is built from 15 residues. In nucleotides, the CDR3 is TGTGCCAGCAGCGTTTCACCAGGGGAATCCTACGAGCAGTACTTC. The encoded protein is CASSVSPGESYEQYF.

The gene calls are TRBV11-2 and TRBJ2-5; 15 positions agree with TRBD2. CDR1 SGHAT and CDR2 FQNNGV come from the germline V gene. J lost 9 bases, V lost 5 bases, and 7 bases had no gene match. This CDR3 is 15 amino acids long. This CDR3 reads CASSAGLAGGQAQYF. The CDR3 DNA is TGTGCCAGCAGCGCTGGACTAGCGGGAGGGCAGGCCCAGTACTTC.

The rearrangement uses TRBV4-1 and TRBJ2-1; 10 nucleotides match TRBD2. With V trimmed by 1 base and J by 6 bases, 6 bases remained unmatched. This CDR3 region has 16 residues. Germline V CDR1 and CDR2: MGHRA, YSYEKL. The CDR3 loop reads CASSQVKLAGSNEQFF. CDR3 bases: TGCGCCAGCAGCCAAGTTAAACTAGCGGGGAGCAATGAGCAGTTCTTC.

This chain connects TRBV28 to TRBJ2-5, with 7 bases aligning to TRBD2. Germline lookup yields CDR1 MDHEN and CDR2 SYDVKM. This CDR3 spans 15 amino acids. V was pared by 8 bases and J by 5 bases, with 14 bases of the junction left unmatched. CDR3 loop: CASVPLGEGGETQYF. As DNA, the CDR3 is TGTGCCAGCGTCCCCCTTGGGGAGGGAGGGGAGACCCAGTACTTC.

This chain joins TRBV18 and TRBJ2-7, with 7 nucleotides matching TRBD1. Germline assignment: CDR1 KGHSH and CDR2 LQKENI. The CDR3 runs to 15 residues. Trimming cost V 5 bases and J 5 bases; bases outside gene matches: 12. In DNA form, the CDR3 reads TGTGCCAGCTCATCAAACCCGACAGGGCTGGACGAGCAGTACTTC. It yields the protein CASSSNPTGLDEQYF.